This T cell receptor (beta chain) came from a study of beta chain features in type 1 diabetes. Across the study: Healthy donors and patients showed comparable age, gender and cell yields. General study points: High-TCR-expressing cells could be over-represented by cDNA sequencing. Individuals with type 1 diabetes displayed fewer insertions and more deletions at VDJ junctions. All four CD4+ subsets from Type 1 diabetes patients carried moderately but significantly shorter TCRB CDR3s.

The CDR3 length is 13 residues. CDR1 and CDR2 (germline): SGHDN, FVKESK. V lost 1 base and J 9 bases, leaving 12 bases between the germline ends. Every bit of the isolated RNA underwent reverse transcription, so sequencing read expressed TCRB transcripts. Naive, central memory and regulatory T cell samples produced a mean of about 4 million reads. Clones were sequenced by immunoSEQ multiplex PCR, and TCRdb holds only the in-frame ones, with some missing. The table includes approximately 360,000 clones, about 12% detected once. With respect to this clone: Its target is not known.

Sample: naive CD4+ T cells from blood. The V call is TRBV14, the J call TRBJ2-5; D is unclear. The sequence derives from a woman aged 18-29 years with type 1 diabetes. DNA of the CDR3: TGTGCCAGCAGCCAAGTTAACCCAGTGTCCCAGTACTTC. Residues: CASSQVNPVSQYF.